The clone carrying this T cell receptor (beta chain) was counted ten times or more. Its cognate antigen is unknown. The sample originates from a study of Graves' ophthalmopathy and Graves' hyperthyroidism. J lost 5 bases, V lost 5 bases, and 7 bases had no gene match. This CDR3 has 15 residues. Study-wide results and caveats: Blood repertoires reportedly contained most expanded thyroid clonotypes above 0.001 frequency. Its predictions of ophthalmopathy progression gave the model over 70% sensitivity and about 78% specificity.

RNA transcripts were the template, and TCR beta CDR3 regions were amplified from them. The authors performed first-round RT-PCR with HTBI primers and then a second-round multiplex PCR. TCRdb re-analysed the multiplex PCR reads in MiXCR, keeping a single row per CDR3 protein. The sample has under 250,000 distinct CDR3 sequences, around 30% seen once. The origin of this receptor is a man in his fifties or sixties with Graves' ophthalmopathy. V usage is TRBV12-3 or TRBV12-4 and J usage is TRBJ1-5; 9 bases map to TRBD1. The sequenced sample was peripheral blood. The DNA for the CDR3 is TGTGCCAGCAGTCCGGGGACAGGGCCGCATCAGCCCCAGCATTTT. It yields the protein CASSPGTGPHQPQHF.